This section outlines one TCR beta chain sequence together with its context. The antigen is unknown. The data stem from a study of CD8 T cells in ankylosing spondylitis. As the method for making TCR beta libraries, quantitative 5'-RACE with molecular barcodes was used. TCRdb passed the 5' RACE reads through MiXCR, listing each CDR3 protein once. The sample has 450,000 or so distinct CDR3 sequences, roughly a quarter seen once. Findings and limits, study-wide: As for the disease-linked clones, they showed a CD8+ phenotype and occurred at relatively low frequencies in peripheral blood. From matched ankylosing spondylitis synovial fluid, disease-linked clones were reportedly recovered at significantly enriched levels. Earlier authors reported some of these motif variants in reactive arthritis synovial fluid and blood. For ankylosing spondylitis blood, a TCR beta motif of several highly homologous variants appeared characteristic.

Germline V gives CDR1 LGHDT, CDR2 YNNKEL (reference sequence). The CDR3 consists of 13 residues. With V trimmed by 7 bases and J by 5 bases, 4 bases remained unmatched. This receptor was taken from a male donor with ankylosing spondylitis. The source material was blood, either unsorted or a sorted T cell fraction (not recorded which). This chain uses TRBV3-1 with TRBJ1-1, with 10 positions matching TRBD1. This CDR3 reads CASKGTGVTEAFF. The CDR3 DNA is TGTGCCAGCAAGGGGACAGGGGTTACTGAAGCTTTCTTT.